The clone carrying this T cell receptor (beta chain) was observed a handful of times. No antigen is known for it. The entry originates in a study of CD8 T cells in ankylosing spondylitis. V was cut by 2 bases and J by 7 bases, with 12 bases left in between. Per germline, CDR1 SGDLS and CDR2 YYNGEE. This CDR3 spans 14 amino acids. TCRdb called the 5' RACE reads again in MiXCR, with one record for every CDR3 protein. The sample holds about 250,000 distinct CDR3 sequences; roughly a third are singletons and the top ten take around 4%. General study points: Enrichment of disease-linked clones was reportedly significant in matched ankylosing spondylitis synovial fluid. CD8+ by phenotype, disease-linked clones were relatively rare in peripheral blood. Roughly eight highly homologous variants made up a TCR beta motif that seemed to typify ankylosing spondylitis blood. Prior literature has documented some motif variants in synovial fluid and blood from reactive arthritis.

Sequencing input: blood, either unsorted or a sorted T cell fraction (not recorded which). This clonotype originated in a male donor with ankylosing spondylitis or in good health (not recorded which). The chain carries TRBV9 and TRBJ2-2; D is undetermined. The CDR3 DNA is TGTGCCAGCAGCGTCGGCCCTAAGGACGGGGAGCTGTTTTTT. Its protein is CASSVGPKDGELFF. Looking up the rest from reference TRBV9 and TRBJ2-2 gives the full variable domain: DSGVTQTPKHLITATGQRVTLRCSPRSGDLSVYWYQQSLDQGLQFLIQYYNGEERAKGNILERFSAQQFPDLHSELNLSSLELGDSALYFCASSVGPKDGELFFGEGSRLTVL.